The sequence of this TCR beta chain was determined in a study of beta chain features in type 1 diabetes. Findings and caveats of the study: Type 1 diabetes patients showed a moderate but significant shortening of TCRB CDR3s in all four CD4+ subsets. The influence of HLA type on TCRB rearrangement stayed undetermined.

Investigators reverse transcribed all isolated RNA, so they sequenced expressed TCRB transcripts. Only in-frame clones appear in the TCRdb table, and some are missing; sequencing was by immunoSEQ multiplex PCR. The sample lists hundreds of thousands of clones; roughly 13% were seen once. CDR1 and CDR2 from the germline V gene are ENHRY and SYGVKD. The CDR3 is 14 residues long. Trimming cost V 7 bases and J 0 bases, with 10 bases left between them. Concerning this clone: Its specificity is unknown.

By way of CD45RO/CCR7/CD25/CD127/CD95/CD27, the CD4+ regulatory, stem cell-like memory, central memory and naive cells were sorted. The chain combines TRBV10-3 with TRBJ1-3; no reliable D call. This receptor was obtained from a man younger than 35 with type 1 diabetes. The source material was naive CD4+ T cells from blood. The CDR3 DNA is TGTGCCATCACCGGTGCTCCCTCTGGAAACACCATATATTTT. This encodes CAITGAPSGNTIYF.